Following are 8 T cell receptor beta chains from one sample sequenced in a study of T cell changes during pregnancy in multiple sclerosis. The assay was immunoSEQ multiplex PCR, and TCRdb's table has in-frame clones only and misses some. The sample consists of tens of thousands of clones, roughly nine tenths of them appearing once. The material was peripheral blood, obtained in the second trimester of pregnancy. These receptors all stem from a female donor in good health, enrolled as a control in a pregnancy study.

The V call is TRBV6-5, the J call TRBJ2-7; D might be TRBD1 (5 bases). The ends were cut back, 0 bases at V and 7 bases at J, with 19 bases in the middle. The CDR3 is 16 amino acids. The germline V gene has CDR1 MNHEY and CDR2 SVGAGI. In DNA, the CDR3 is TGTGCCAGCAGTTACTCCGGAGCGACAGCCGCCGGGGAGCAGTACTTC. It translates to CASSYSGATAAGEQYF.

This chain connects TRBV19 to TRBJ1-2, with D unresolved. Trimming took 7 bases from V and 1 from J, leaving 16 bases between them. Per germline, CDR1 LNHDA and CDR2 SQIVND (reference sequence). This CDR3 has 15 residues. The chain's CDR3 is CASIGGRLNNYGYTF. CDR3 nucleotide sequence: TGTGCCAGTATCGGCGGGCGGTTAAATAACTATGGCTACACCTTC.

J is TRBJ2-5 and V is TRBV30; D is ambiguous. V dropped 0 bases and J dropped 0 bases, with 17 bases sitting between them. CDR1 is GTSNPN and CDR2 is SVGIG in the germline V gene (reference sequence). The CDR3 is 17 residues long. The CDR3 here is CAWSVDVAQPYQETQYF. The CDR3 nucleotides are TGTGCCTGGAGTGTAGATGTGGCACAGCCGTACCAAGAGACCCAGTACTTC. Full variable domain (outside the CDR3, taken from reference TRBV30 and TRBJ2-5): SQTIHQWPATLVQPVGSPLSLECTVEGTSNPNLYWYRQAAGRGLQLLFYSVGIGQISSEVPQNLSASRPQDRQFILSSKKLLLSDSGFYLCAWSVDVAQPYQETQYFGPGTRLLVL.

This CDR3 is CASSLGDRVFPETQYF. Written as DNA, the CDR3 is TGTGCCAGCAGCTTGGGGGACAGGGTTTTTCCGGAGACCCAGTACTTC. The rearrangement links TRBV5-4 to TRBJ2-5, with 9 bases identical to TRBD1. The ends lost 0 bases at V and 5 bases at J; junction bases unmatched: 8. Germline lookup yields CDR1 SGHNT and CDR2 YYREEE (reference sequence). CDR3 length: 16 amino acids.

In DNA form, the CDR3 reads TGTGCCAGCAGGGGACTAGGGCAAGAGACCCAGTACTTC. Its translation is CASRGLGQETQYF. The chain uses TRBV2 and TRBJ2-5, with TRBD2 matching over 8 bases. The CDR3 totals 13 residues. Germline CDR1 is SNHLY and CDR2 is FYNNEI. V lost 6 bases and J lost 2; bases outside the gene matches: 2.

This chain joins TRBV30 and TRBJ1-5; TRBD1 is a possible D gene (6 bases). Trimming removed 0 bases from V and 3 bases from J, with 18 bases in between. Germline values: CDR1 GTSNPN, CDR2 SVGIG (reference sequence). This CDR3 comprises 17 residues. The CDR3, as DNA: TGTGCCTGGAGTGTAGGTTCGGGGGGCGGGAACAATCAGCCCCAGCATTTT. The encoded protein is CAWSVGSGGGNNQPQHF.

The V and J genes are TRBV9 and TRBJ2-7; a possible D gene is TRBD2 (6 bases). V dropped 0 bases and J dropped 4 bases, with 11 bases sitting between them. The CDR3 is 14 amino acids. Germline V CDR1 and CDR2: SGDLS, YYNGEE. The CDR3 is CASSVAGSEYEQYF. CDR3 coding DNA: TGTGCCAGCAGCGTAGCCGGGAGTGAGTACGAGCAGTACTTC.

A single count supports this clone. The genes are TRBV27 and TRBJ2-1, with 7 bases identical to TRBD1. This CDR3 is 15 amino acids long. J lost 8 bases, V lost 3 bases, and 10 bases had no gene match. Germline CDR1 and CDR2: MNHEY and SMNVEV (reference sequence). CDR3 amino acids: CASSFSSTGSYEQFF. For the CDR3, the DNA is TGTGCCAGCAGTTTTTCTTCGACAGGGTCCTATGAGCAGTTCTTC.